These 14 T cell receptor beta chains share one sample of origin, sequenced in a study of T cell repertoires in cytomegalovirus infection (dated by TCRdb to the late 2010s). Data came from an Illumina HiSeq 1500. TCRdb redid the processing of the public reads, applying fastp at Q25 and MiXCR, and retained in-frame beta chains. Each CDR3 protein gets just one entry, which takes the most common genes and DNA from the rows behind it. The sample includes roughly 230,000 distinct CDR3 sequences, with around an eighth observed a single time. Clones ranked in the top ten supply 1.5% to 2% of the sample. Sequenced: PBMCs. These receptors all come from a human donor in good health (CMV status not recorded). Some clones in this sample may be carry-over from other donors' samples.

This clonotype was picked up many times. The chain carries TRBV7-2 and TRBJ2-3, with 12 bases that match TRBD2. This CDR3 spans 16 amino acids. Germline CDR1 and CDR2: SGHTA and FQGNSA. Trimming took 5 bases from V and 9 from J; bases not matched to a gene: 12. The chain's CDR3 is CASSHQRSTSGGTQYF. CDR3 DNA: TGTGCCAGCAGCCACCAAAGGTCCACTAGCGGGGGGACGCAGTATTTT.

Many counts were recorded for this clonotype. The rearrangement joins TRBV28 to TRBJ2-7; the D is unclear. CDR3 length: 12 residues. Trimming shortened V by 3 bases and J by 2 bases, and 5 bases separated the two germline ends. The V gene's germline CDR1 is MDHEN and CDR2 SYDVKM. CDR3 protein: CASSFVAYEQYF. The CDR3 nucleotides read TGTGCCAGCAGTTTCGTAGCCTACGAGCAGTACTTC.

This clonotype showed up just a few times. The V call is TRBV25-1, the J call TRBJ1-4; maybe TRBD1 (5 bases). V dropped 3 bases and J dropped 4 bases, with 18 bases sitting between them. This CDR3 has 17 residues. The germline V gene encodes CDR1 MGHDK and CDR2 SYGVNS. The CDR3 spells CASSDSGRRGGNEKLFF. The CDR3 DNA is TGTGCCAGCAGTGACAGCGGTAGACGTGGGGGTAATGAAAAACTGTTTTTT.

This chain uses TRBV20-1 with TRBJ2-1; possible D gene TRBD2, 5 bases. This CDR3 has 14 amino acids. In germline, CDR1 is DFQATT, CDR2 SNEGSKA (reference sequence). Deletions cut 6 bases from V and 6 bases from J, with 18 bases between. Here the CDR3 reads CSARGFSVPNEQFF. The CDR3 region has the DNA TGCAGTGCACGAGGGTTTAGCGTCCCCAATGAGCAGTTCTTC.

The chain recombines TRBV29-1 with TRBJ1-2; possible D gene TRBD1, 5 bases. CDR1 is SQVTM and CDR2 is ANQGSEA in the germline V gene. V lost 4 bases and J 3 bases, leaving 18 bases between the germline ends. The CDR3 is 15 residues long. The CDR3 DNA is TGCAGCGTTGGGGACTACCAGAGTAACGACTATGGCTACACCTTC. Translating gives CSVGDYQSNDYGYTF.

Many counts were recorded for this clonotype. The chain carries TRBV7-2 and TRBJ2-1; 11 bases agree with TRBD2. V shed 1 base, J shed 9 bases, and the junction held 14 bases outside the gene matches. The CDR3 extends over 18 amino acids. Germline V gene data show CDR1 as SGHTA and CDR2 as FQGNSA. The CDR3 DNA sequence: TGTGCCAGCAGCTTAGTAACTAGCGGGGGTGGGATGGTTAGTGAGCAGTTCTTC. It codes for CASSLVTSGGGMVSEQFF.

This clonotype was observed a handful of times. The chain combines TRBV19 with TRBJ2-1; 11 bases line up with TRBD1. CDR1 LNHDA and CDR2 SQIVND come from the germline V gene (reference sequence). The length of the CDR3 is 14 residues. Unmatched junction bases numbered 4, after V lost 6 bases and J lost 6 bases. The CDR3 spells CASSGTGGTNEQFF. The CDR3 region has the DNA TGTGCCAGTAGCGGGACAGGGGGTACCAATGAGCAGTTCTTC.

This sequence joins TRBV5-1 and TRBJ2-4; 12 bases align to TRBD2. Unmatched junction bases numbered 2, after V lost 4 bases and J lost 3 bases. The CDR3 sequence is 15 residues long. CDR1 is SGHRS and CDR2 is YFSETQ in the germline V gene. DNA for the CDR3: TGCGCCAGCAGCCAGACTAGCGGGGGCAAAAACATTCAGTACTTC. This gives the protein CASSQTSGGKNIQYF. The full variable domain, its missing parts supplied by reference TRBV5-1 and TRBJ2-4, is KAGVTQTPRYLIKTRGQQVTLSCSPISGHRSVSWYQQTPGQGLQFLFEYFSETQRNKGNFPGRFSGRQFSNSRSEMNVSTLELGDSALYLCASSQTSGGKNIQYFGAGTRLSVL.

This clonotype was detected many times. The chain combines TRBV11-2 with TRBJ2-1; no reliable D call. Germline V gene data show CDR1 as SGHAT and CDR2 as FQNNGV. Trimming took 1 base from V and 3 from J, leaving 4 bases between them. CDR3 size: 13 residues. The CDR3 loop is CASSLVGYNEQFF. DNA of the CDR3: TGTGCCAGCAGCTTAGTGGGCTACAATGAGCAGTTCTTC.

This sequence joins TRBV15 and TRBJ1-5; D is ambiguous. The CDR3 has 15 residues. V lost 3 bases and J 2 bases, leaving 11 bases between the germline ends. CDR1 is LNHNV, CDR2 YYDKDF, per germline (reference sequence). The CDR3 here is CATSRAGEGNQPQHF. The CDR3 nucleotides are TGTGCCACCAGCAGGGCCGGGGAGGGCAATCAGCCCCAGCATTTT.

This clonotype was found many times. CDR3 in DNA: TGTGCCAGCAGTTTATGGGAAGCAGCGGGAAGGGGAGCCTACGAGCAGTACTTC. Protein product: CASSLWEAAGRGAYEQYF. The J gene is TRBJ2-7, the V gene TRBV28, with TRBD2 matching 7 bases. Trimming removed 0 bases from V and 2 bases from J; junction bases left unmatched: 13. The CDR3 runs 18 residues. In germline, CDR1 is MDHEN, CDR2 SYDVKM.

This clonotype was found a few times. The J gene is TRBJ2-7, the V gene TRBV12-3 or TRBV12-4; a weak D match, TRBD1 (6 bases). The CDR3 extends over 13 amino acids. With 3 bases removed from V and 6 bases from J, the gap between germline ends came to 12 bases. The CDR3 is CASSLRDIGEQYF. Here the CDR3 DNA reads TGTGCCAGCAGTTTGAGGGACATCGGCGAGCAGTACTTC.

Of note for this clonotype: A single base separates this from a much larger clone, so it may be a read error. The chain combines TRBV7-3 with TRBJ2-1; 8 bases agree with TRBD2. Per germline, CDR1 SGHTA and CDR2 FQGTGA. There are 15 residues in the CDR3. The trim removed 2 bases at V and 3 bases at J, leaving 3 bases unmatched. CDR3 loop: CASSLQRGSYNEQFF. Here the CDR3 DNA reads TGTGCCAGCAGCTTACAGCGGGGGAGCTACAATGAGCAGTTCTTC.

This rearrangement joins TRBV27 to TRBJ1-3; weak D call: TRBD1 (6 bases). V dropped 6 bases and J dropped 7 bases, with 19 bases sitting between them. The CDR3 spans 15 residues. Germline V gene data show CDR1 as MNHEY and CDR2 as SMNVEV (reference sequence). CDR3 amino acids: CASRSWGREGNTIYF. CDR3 nucleotides: TGTGCCAGCAGGTCGTGGGGGCGCGAGGGGAACACCATATATTTT.